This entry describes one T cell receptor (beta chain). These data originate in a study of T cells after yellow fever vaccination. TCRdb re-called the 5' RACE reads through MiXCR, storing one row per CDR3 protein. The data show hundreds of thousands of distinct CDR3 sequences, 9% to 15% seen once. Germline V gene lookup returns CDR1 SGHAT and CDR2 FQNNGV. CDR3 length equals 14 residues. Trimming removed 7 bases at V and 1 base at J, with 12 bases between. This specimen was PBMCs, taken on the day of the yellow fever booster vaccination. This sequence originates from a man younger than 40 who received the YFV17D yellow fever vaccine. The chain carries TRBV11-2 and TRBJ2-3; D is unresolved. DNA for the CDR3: TGTGCCAGCACCCAGTCCGCCCGCACAGATACGCAGTATTTT. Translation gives CASTQSARTDTQYF.